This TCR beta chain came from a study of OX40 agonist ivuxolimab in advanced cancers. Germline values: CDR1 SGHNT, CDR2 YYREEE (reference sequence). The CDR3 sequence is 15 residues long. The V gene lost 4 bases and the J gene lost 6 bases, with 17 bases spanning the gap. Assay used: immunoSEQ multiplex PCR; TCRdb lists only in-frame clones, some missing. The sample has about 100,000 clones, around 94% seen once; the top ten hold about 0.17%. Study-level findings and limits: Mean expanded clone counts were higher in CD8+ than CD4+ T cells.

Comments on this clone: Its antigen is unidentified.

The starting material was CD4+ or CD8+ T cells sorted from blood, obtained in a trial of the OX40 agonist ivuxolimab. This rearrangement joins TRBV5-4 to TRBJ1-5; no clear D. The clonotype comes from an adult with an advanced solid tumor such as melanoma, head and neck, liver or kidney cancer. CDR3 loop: CASSHGPKEGQPQHF. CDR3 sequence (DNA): TGTGCCAGCAGCCACGGACCCAAGGAGGGTCAGCCCCAGCATTTT. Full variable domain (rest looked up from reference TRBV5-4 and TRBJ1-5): ETGVTQSPTHLIKTRGQQVTLRCSSQSGHNTVSWYQQALGQGPQFIFQYYREEENGRGNFPPRFSGLQFPNYSSELNVNALELDDSALYLCASSHGPKEGQPQHFGDGTRLSIL.